This TCR beta chain is drawn from a study of T cell responses to AZD1222 COVID-19 vaccine. Findings and caveats of the study: Seropositive status at baseline applied to only 5 to 7 AZD1222 recipients.

Points on this clone: Its antigen is unidentified.

Repertoires were generated with immunoSEQ multiplex PCR, while TCRdb's copy carries only in-frame clones and drops some. The sample consists of fewer than 180,000 clones, about 92% of them appearing once. This clonotype was sampled from an adult who received the AZD1222 COVID-19 vaccine. The material was peripheral blood, obtained 28 days after the second AZD1222 dose.

The DNA for the CDR3 is TGTGCCAGCCAGAATGTCGGACAGAGCCTCTATGGCTACACCTTC. Its translation is CASQNVGQSLYGYTF. J is TRBJ1-2 and V is TRBV19, with D possibly TRBD1 on 6 matching bases. Germline CDR1 is LNHDA and CDR2 is SQIVND (reference sequence). The V gene lost 9 bases and the J gene lost 4 bases, with 21 bases spanning the gap. CDR3 length: 15 amino acids.